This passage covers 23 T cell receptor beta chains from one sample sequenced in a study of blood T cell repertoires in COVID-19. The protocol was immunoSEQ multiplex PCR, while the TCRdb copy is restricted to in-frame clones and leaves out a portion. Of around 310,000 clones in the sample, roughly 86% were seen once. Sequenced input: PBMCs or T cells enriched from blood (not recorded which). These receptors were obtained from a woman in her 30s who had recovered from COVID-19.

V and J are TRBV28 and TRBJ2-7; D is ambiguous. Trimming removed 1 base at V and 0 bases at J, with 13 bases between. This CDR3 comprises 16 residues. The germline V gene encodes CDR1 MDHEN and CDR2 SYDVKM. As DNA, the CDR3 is TGTGCCAGCAGTTTATCTGGGCCATACAGCTCCTACGAGCAGTACTTC. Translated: CASSLSGPYSSYEQYF.

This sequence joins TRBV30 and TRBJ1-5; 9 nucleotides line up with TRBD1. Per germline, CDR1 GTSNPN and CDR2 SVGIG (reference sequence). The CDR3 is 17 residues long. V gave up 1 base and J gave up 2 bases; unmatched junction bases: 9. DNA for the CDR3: TGTGCCTGGAGTGAGCCTCGGGGACAGGGCCGCAATCAGCCCCAGCATTTT. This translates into CAWSEPRGQGRNQPQHF.

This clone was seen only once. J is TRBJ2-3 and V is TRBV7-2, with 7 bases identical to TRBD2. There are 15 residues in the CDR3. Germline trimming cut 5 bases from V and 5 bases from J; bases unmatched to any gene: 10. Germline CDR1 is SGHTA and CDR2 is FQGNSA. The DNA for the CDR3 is TGTGCCAGCAGCCAAAGCTCTGGGGGGGGAGATACGCAGTATTTT. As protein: CASSQSSGGGDTQYF.

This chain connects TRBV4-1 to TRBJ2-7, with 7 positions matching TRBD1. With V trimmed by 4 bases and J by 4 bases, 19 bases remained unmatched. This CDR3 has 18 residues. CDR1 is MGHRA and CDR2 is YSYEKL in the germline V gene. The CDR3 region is CASSPLGVQTGPGYEQYF. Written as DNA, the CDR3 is TGCGCCAGCAGCCCCCTCGGGGTCCAGACAGGGCCAGGGTACGAGCAGTACTTC.

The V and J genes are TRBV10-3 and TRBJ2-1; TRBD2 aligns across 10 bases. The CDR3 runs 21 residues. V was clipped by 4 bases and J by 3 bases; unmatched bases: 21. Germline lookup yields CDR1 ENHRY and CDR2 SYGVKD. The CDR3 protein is CAISGTPTGTSVALIYNEQFF. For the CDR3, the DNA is TGTGCCATCAGTGGCACCCCAACCGGGACTAGCGTTGCCCTCATCTACAATGAGCAGTTCTTC.

CDR3 DNA sequence: TGTGCCAGTAGCCCCGGTACCTACGAGCAGTACTTC. It yields the protein CASSPGTYEQYF. The chain combines TRBV19 with TRBJ2-7; D not resolved. Trimming removed 6 bases at V and 2 bases at J, with 8 bases between. The CDR3 sequence is 12 residues long. Per the germline V gene, CDR1 is LNHDA and CDR2 is SQIVND (reference sequence).

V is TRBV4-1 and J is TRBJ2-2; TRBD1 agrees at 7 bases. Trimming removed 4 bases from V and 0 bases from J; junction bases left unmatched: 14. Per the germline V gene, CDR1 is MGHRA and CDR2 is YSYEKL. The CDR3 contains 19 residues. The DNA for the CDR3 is TGCGCCAGCAGCCTCCAGGGACAGCTCAACTCCGCGAACACCGGGGAGCTGTTTTTT. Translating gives CASSLQGQLNSANTGELFF.

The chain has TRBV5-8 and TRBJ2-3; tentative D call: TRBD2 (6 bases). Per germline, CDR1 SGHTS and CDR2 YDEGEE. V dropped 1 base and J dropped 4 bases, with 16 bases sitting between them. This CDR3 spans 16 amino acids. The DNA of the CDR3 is TGTGCCAGCAGCTTGTCGGCGGGAACCCCCGCAGATACGCAGTATTTT. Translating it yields CASSLSAGTPADTQYF. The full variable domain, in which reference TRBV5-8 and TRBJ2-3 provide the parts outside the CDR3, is EAGVTQSPTHLIKTRGQQATLRCSPISGHTSVYWYQQALGLGLQFLLWYDEGEERNRGNFPPRFSGRQFPNYSSELNVNALELEDSALYLCASSLSAGTPADTQYFGPGTRLTVL.

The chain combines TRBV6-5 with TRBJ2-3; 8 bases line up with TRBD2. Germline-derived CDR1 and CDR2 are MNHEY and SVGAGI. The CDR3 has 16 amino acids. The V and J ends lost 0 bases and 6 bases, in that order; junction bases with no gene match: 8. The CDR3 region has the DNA TGTGCCAGCAGTTACTCGATGGGACTAGGCTCTGATACGCAGTATTTT. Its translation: CASSYSMGLGSDTQYF.

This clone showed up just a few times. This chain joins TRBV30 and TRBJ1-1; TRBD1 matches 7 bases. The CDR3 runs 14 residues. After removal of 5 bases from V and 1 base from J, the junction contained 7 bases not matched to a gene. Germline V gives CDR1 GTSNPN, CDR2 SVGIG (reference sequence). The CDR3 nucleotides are TGTGCCTGGCGACAGGGTTGGGGGAACACTGAAGCTTTCTTT. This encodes CAWRQGWGNTEAFF.

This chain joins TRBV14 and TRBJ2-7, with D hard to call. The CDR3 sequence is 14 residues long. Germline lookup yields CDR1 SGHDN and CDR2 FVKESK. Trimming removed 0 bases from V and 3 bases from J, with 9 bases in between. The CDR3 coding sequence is TGTGCCAGCAGCCAAGAGGCCTACAGCTACGAGCAGTACTTC. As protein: CASSQEAYSYEQYF.

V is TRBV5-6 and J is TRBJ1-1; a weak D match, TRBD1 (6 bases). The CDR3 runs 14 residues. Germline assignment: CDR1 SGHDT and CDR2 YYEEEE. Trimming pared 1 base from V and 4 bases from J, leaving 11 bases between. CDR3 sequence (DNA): TGTGCCAGCAGCTTGTCAGGGGTAGGCACTGAAGCTTTCTTT. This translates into CASSLSGVGTEAFF.

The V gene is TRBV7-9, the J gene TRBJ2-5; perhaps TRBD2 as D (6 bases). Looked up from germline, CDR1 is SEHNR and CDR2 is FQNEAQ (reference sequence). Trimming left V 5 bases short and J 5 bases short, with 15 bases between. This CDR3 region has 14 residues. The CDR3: CASSNSLGGETQYF. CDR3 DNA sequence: TGTGCCAGCAGCAATAGCTTAGGAGGGGAGACCCAGTACTTC.

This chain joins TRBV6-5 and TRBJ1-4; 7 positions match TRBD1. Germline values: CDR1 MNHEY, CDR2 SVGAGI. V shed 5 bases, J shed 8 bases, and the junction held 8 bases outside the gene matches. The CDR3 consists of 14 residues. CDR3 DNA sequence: TGTGCCAGCAGTAGAAGGACAGGCAGGGAAAAACTGTTTTTT. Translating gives CASSRRTGREKLFF.

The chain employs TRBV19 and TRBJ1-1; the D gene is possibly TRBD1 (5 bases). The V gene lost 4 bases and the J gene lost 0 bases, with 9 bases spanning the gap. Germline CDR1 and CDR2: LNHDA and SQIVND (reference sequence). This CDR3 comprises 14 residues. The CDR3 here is CASSTGVLNTEAFF. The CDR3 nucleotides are TGTGCCAGTAGTACGGGGGTCTTGAACACTGAAGCTTTCTTT. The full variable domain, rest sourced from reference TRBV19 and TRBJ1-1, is DGGITQSPKYLFRKEGQNVTLSCEQNLNHDAMYWYRQDPGQGLRLIYYSQIVNDFQKGDIAEGYSVSREKKESFPLTVTSAQKNPTAFYLCASSTGVLNTEAFFGQGTRLTVV.

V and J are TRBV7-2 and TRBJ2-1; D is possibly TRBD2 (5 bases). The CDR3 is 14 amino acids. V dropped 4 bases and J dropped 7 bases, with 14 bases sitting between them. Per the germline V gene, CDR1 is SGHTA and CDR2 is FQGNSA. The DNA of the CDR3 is TGTGCCAGCAGCTGGAGGTCAGGTTGGAATGAGCAGTTCTTC. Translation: CASSWRSGWNEQFF.

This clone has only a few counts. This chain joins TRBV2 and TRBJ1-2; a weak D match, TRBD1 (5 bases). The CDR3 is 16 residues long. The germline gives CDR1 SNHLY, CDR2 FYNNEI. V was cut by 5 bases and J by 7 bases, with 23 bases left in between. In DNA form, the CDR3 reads TGTGCCAGCAGTTTAACCCCACGGGGGGAGGCGAGTGGCTACACCTTC. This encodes CASSLTPRGEASGYTF.

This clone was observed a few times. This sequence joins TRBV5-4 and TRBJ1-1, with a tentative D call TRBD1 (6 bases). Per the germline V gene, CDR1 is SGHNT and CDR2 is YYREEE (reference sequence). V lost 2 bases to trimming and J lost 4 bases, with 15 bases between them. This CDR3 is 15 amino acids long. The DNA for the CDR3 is TGTGCCAGCAGCTTTAAACAGGGTAGGGTCACTGAAGCTTTCTTT. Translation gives CASSFKQGRVTEAFF. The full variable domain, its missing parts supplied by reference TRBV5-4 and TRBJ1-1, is ETGVTQSPTHLIKTRGQQVTLRCSSQSGHNTVSWYQQALGQGPQFIFQYYREEENGRGNFPPRFSGLQFPNYSSELNVNALELDDSALYLCASSFKQGRVTEAFFGQGTRLTVV.

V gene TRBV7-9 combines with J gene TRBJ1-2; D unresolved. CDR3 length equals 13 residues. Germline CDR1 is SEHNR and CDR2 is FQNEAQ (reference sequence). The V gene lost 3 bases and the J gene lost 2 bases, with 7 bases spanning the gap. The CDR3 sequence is CASSFDGNYGYTF. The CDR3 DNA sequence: TGTGCCAGCAGCTTCGACGGGAACTATGGCTACACCTTC.

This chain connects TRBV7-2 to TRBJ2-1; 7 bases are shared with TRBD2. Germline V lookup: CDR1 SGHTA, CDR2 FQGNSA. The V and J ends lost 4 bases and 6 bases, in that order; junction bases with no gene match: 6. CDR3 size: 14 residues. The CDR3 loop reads CASSSRLATNEQFF. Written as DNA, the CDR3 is TGTGCCAGCAGCTCACGACTAGCAACCAATGAGCAGTTCTTC. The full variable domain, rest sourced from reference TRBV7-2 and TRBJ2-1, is GAGVSQSPSNKVTEKGKDVELRCDPISGHTALYWYRQSLGQGLEFLIYFQGNSAPDKSGLPSDRFSAERTGGSVSTLTIQRTQQEDSAVYLCASSSRLATNEQFFGPGTRLTVL.

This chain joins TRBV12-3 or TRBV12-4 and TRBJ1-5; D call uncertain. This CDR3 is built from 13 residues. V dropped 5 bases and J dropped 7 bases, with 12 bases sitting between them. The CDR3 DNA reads TGTGCCAGCAGTCGATTCGGGGAACAGCCCCAGCATTTT. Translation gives CASSRFGEQPQHF.

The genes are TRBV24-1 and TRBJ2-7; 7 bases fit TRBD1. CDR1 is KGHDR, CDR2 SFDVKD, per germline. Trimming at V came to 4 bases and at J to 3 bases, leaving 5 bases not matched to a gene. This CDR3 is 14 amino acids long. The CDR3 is CATSEGQNLYEQYF. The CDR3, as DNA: TGTGCCACCAGTGAGGGACAGAATCTCTACGAGCAGTACTTC.

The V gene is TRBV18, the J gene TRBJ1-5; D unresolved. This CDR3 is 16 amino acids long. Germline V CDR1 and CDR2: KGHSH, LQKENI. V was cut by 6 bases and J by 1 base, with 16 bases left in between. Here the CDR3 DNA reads TGTGCCAGCTCTACCGTGGAGGGTGAAAGCAATCAGCCCCAGCATTTT. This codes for CASSTVEGESNQPQHF.